This T cell receptor (beta chain) was identified during a study of identical twins. Study outcomes and limitations: High-abundance cord blood beta clonotypes had fewer insertions; memory repertoires showed none. The study found that models underestimated out-of-frame TCR alpha sharing in monozygotic twins.

From the 5' RACE reads, TCRdb called clonotypes with MiXCR, one entry per CDR3 protein. The sample records 700,000 or so distinct CDR3 sequences, less than 25% being singletons. This clonotype was counted between two and nine times. Antigen: not known. These data were likewise used in another study, on T cells expressing NK-cell markers.

The sequence was collected from a woman aged 18-29 years in good health. Sequencing was carried out using PBMCs.

This chain's CDR3 is CASSSYVSSSTDTQYF. CDR3 coding DNA: TGTGCCAGCAGCTCCTACGTTAGCAGCAGCACAGATACGCAGTATTTT. The rearrangement uses TRBV7-2 and TRBJ2-3; D unclear. The CDR3 has 16 amino acids. V was clipped by 4 bases and J by 0 bases, with 14 bases between them. The germline V gene has CDR1 SGHTA and CDR2 FQGNSA. Combining the CDR3 with reference TRBV7-2 and TRBJ2-3 gives the whole variable domain GAGVSQSPSNKVTEKGKDVELRCDPISGHTALYWYRQSLGQGLEFLIYFQGNSAPDKSGLPSDRFSAERTGGSVSTLTIQRTQQEDSAVYLCASSSYVSSSTDTQYFGPGTRLTVL.